One TCR beta chain is described in this entry. The TCR beta CDR3 regions underwent amplification using RNA transcripts as the source. The HTBI set primed first-round TCR CDR3 RT-PCR. TCRdb independently ran MiXCR on the multiplex PCR reads; one entry per CDR3 protein. The data contain about 420,000 distinct CDR3 sequences, 15% to 19% of them singletons. This sample is drawn from a study of T cells in Graves' hyperthyroidism and ophthalmopathy. This CDR3 has 15 amino acids. Germline assignment: CDR1 LNHDA and CDR2 SQIVND (reference sequence). The V end was cut by 2 bases, the J end by 4 bases, with 9 bases between.

The sample comprised blood. This TCR was sampled from a young woman with Graves' hyperthyroidism. The chain recombines TRBV19 with TRBJ2-6; unclear D gene. The CDR3, as DNA: TGTGCCAGTAGTATAAACCCCCCCGGGGCCAACGTCCTGACTTTC. Protein product: CASSINPPGANVLTF.